A selection of T cell receptor beta chains follows, all from one sample in a study of blood T cells in healthy people across ages. TCRdb passed the 5' RACE reads through MiXCR, listing each CDR3 protein once. The repertoire holds about 930,000 distinct CDR3 sequences, with under 35% as singletons. This sample also belongs to another study, concerning T cells of mothers and their children.

Sequencing was done on a sample of blood. These receptor sequences come from a woman in her thirties or forties in good health. Each CDR3 is given with its conserved first and last residue. A D gene is named only where the DNA matches it firmly. Clone size appears in some rows only: once, few, many, or a class for an expanded clone.

TRBJ2-1	.	TRBV7-2	.	CASSSPWVGDLNEQFF	TGTGCCAGCAGCTCCCCCTGGGTGGGAGACCTCAATGAGCAGTTCTTC
TRBJ2-4	many	TRBV20-1	TRBD2	CSAMSPLTSAFAKNIQYF	TGCAGTGCTATGTCACCCCTTACTAGCGCTTTTGCCAAAAACATTCAGTACTTC
TRBJ2-3	few	TRBV18	TRBD1	CASSPGTGTQYF	TGTGCCAGCTCCCCCGGGACAGGGACGCAGTATTTT
TRBJ2-7	few	TRBV6-2/TRBV6-3	.	CASRPQVLTAREQYF	TGTGCCAGCAGGCCACAGGTATTAACCGCCCGCGAGCAGTACTTC
TRBJ2-6	.	TRBV19	TRBD1	CASSPGQVLSGANVLTF	TGTGCCAGTAGTCCCGGACAGGTTCTCTCTGGGGCCAACGTCCTGACTTTC
TRBJ2-1	once	TRBV21-1	.	CASSKLRGGLEEQFF	TGTGCCAGCAGCAAATTGCGGGGGGGGCTAGAGGAGCAGTTCTTC
TRBJ1-5	.	TRBV5-6	.	CASSSTGLNSNQPQHF	TGTGCCAGCAGCTCCACGGGACTCAATAGCAATCAGCCCCAGCATTTT
TRBJ1-2	.	TRBV9	.	CTSSGIGYGYTF	TGTACCAGCAGCGGAATTGGCTATGGCTACACCTTC
TRBJ2-1	.	TRBV3-1	.	CASSNDQGPYNEQFF	TGTGCCAGCAGCAACGATCAGGGCCCTTACAATGAGCAGTTCTTC
TRBJ2-7	.	TRBV18	.	CASSPPGAPYEQYF	TGTGCCAGCTCACCACCAGGGGCTCCCTACGAGCAGTACTTC
TRBJ2-1	.	TRBV28	.	CALGHSYNEQFF	TGTGCCCTGGGGCATTCCTACAATGAGCAGTTCTTC
TRBJ2-7	many	TRBV7-2	.	CASTTMTSRSYEQYF	TGTGCCAGCACCACTATGACTAGTCGCTCCTACGAGCAGTACTTC
TRBJ2-3	.	TRBV10-3	.	CAISEPLISGRDTQYF	TGTGCCATCAGTGAGCCCCTAATTTCGGGGCGGGATACGCAGTATTTT
TRBJ2-7	.	TRBV28	.	CASSFPGGSYEQYF	TGTGCCAGCAGTTTCCCCGGGGGCAGCTACGAGCAGTACTTC
TRBJ2-5	.	TRBV7-2	TRBD2	CASSLAWAGGQETQYF	TGTGCCAGCAGCTTAGCGTGGGCGGGGGGGCAAGAGACCCAGTACTTC
TRBJ2-1	.	TRBV5-1	TRBD2	CASSLRTSGGTNEQFF	TGCGCCAGCAGCTTGAGGACTAGCGGGGGTACTAATGAGCAGTTCTTC